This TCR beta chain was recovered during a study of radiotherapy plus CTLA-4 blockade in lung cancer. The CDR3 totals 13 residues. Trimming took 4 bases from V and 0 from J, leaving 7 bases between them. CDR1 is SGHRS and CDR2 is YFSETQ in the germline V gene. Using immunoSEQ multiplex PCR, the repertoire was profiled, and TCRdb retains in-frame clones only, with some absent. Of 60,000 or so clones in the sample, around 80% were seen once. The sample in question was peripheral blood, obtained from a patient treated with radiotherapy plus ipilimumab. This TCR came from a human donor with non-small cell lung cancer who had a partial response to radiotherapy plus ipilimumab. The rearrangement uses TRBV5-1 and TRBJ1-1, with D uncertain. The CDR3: CASSAGLNTEAFF. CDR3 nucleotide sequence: TGCGCCAGCAGCGCGGGGTTGAACACTGAAGCTTTCTTT.